The 19 T cell receptor beta chains below all came from one sample that was sequenced in a study of graft-versus-host responses after intestinal transplantation (dated by TCRdb to the early 2020s). Receptor amplification or capture employed the immunoSEQ multiplex PCR assay. TCRdb mirrors the immuneACCESS table, restricted to in-frame sequences. Some clones are absent from its copies; in checked studies, under half trace to an unresolved V gene, and the reason for the others is unknown. The sample includes 17,000 or so clones, with approximately 86% observed a single time. The top ten clones comprise 40% to 60% of the sample. Sequenced material: bone marrow, taken around 130 days after transplant. The receptors derive from a human patient who received an intestinal transplant, so some T cells may come from the graft donor.

This clone has a single count. DNA of the CDR3: TGCGCCAGCAGCCCCGGGACTAGCTGGAATGAGCAGTTCTTC. Translated: CASSPGTSWNEQFF. This rearrangement joins TRBV5-1 to TRBJ2-1; 9 bases agree with TRBD2. The CDR3 extends over 14 amino acids. The trim removed 4 bases at V and 7 bases at J, leaving 6 bases unmatched. The germline V gene encodes CDR1 SGHRS and CDR2 YFSETQ. Filled out from reference TRBV5-1 and TRBJ2-1, the complete variable domain reads KAGVTQTPRYLIKTRGQQVTLSCSPISGHRSVSWYQQTPGQGLQFLFEYFSETQRNKGNFPGRFSGRQFSNSRSEMNVSTLELGDSALYLCASSPGTSWNEQFFGPGTRLTVL.

The rearrangement links TRBV30 to TRBJ2-1, with 13 nucleotides matching TRBD2. V lost 5 bases, J lost 5 bases, and 9 bases stayed unmatched. Germline CDR1 reads GTSNPN; CDR2 reads SVGIG (reference sequence). The CDR3 is 16 amino acids. CDR3: CAWQYTGTSGNNEQFF. The CDR3 DNA follows: TGTGCCTGGCAATACACAGGGACTAGCGGGAACAATGAGCAGTTCTTC.

The chain recombines TRBV27 with TRBJ2-7; D gene unclear. The length of the CDR3 is 14 residues. Germline loops: CDR1 MNHEY, CDR2 SMNVEV (reference sequence). V lost 5 bases and J 1 base, leaving 12 bases between the germline ends. The CDR3 DNA is TGTGCCAGCAGTCCCCGGCGAGGTTCCTACGAGCAGTACTTC. Protein sequence: CASSPRRGSYEQYF.

The rearrangement uses TRBV6-1 and TRBJ2-1; TRBD2 matches 11 bases. In germline, CDR1 is MNHNS, CDR2 SASEGT. The V and J ends lost 5 bases and 2 bases, in that order; junction bases with no gene match: 2. This CDR3 region has 15 residues. The CDR3 loop is CASSTTSGAYNEQFF. The CDR3 DNA reads TGTGCCAGCAGTACGACTAGCGGGGCCTACAATGAGCAGTTCTTC.

The gene calls are TRBV7-2 and TRBJ2-7, with TRBD1 identical over 9 bases. Germline loops: CDR1 SGHTA, CDR2 FQGNSA. The J segment lost 4 bases and the V segment lost 4 bases, leaving 5 bases of the junction unmatched. The CDR3 totals 14 residues. CDR3 nucleotide sequence: TGTGCCAGCAGCTCCCGGGACAGGGAGTACGAGCAGTACTTC. Residues: CASSSRDREYEQYF.

V is TRBV5-1 and J is TRBJ2-7; D might be TRBD2 (5 bases). The germline gives CDR1 SGHRS, CDR2 YFSETQ. The CDR3 runs 14 residues. The V end was cut by 1 base, the J end by 3 bases, with 11 bases between. The CDR3 DNA reads TGCGCCAGCAGCTTGACTAGTAGAGTCTACGAGCAGTACTTC. It encodes CASSLTSRVYEQYF. Looking up the rest from reference TRBV5-1 and TRBJ2-7 gives the full variable domain: KAGVTQTPRYLIKTRGQQVTLSCSPISGHRSVSWYQQTPGQGLQFLFEYFSETQRNKGNFPGRFSGRQFSNSRSEMNVSTLELGDSALYLCASSLTSRVYEQYFGPGTRLTVT.

This clone showed up just a few times. The J gene is TRBJ2-1, the V gene TRBV6-1; 11 bases are shared with TRBD1. The germline V gene has CDR1 MNHNS and CDR2 SASEGT. Trimming at V came to 2 bases and at J to 6 bases, leaving 3 bases not matched to a gene. The CDR3 contains 15 residues. The CDR3 DNA sequence: TGTGCCAGCAGTGAAAGGGGGACAGGGGGCAATGAGCAGTTCTTC. It codes for CASSERGTGGNEQFF.

This clone was recorded a few times. The rearrangement uses TRBV5-4 and TRBJ1-4; TRBD1 is a possible D gene (5 bases). The CDR3 covers 15 residues. Trimming stripped 0 bases from V and 7 bases from J, with 13 bases between. In germline, CDR1 is SGHNT, CDR2 YYREEE (reference sequence). The DNA of the CDR3 is TGTGCCAGCAGCTTGGATAGGGGCAGAGCTGAAAAACTGTTTTTT. Translating gives CASSLDRGRAEKLFF.

The V gene is TRBV10-2, the J gene TRBJ2-3, with 13 positions matching TRBD2. The CDR3 sequence is 21 residues long. Per germline, CDR1 WSHSY and CDR2 SAAADI. The V gene end was trimmed by 0 bases and the J gene end by 0 bases; junction bases not matched to a gene: 12. CDR3 amino acids: CASSESLAGGPVTASTDTQYF. CDR3 in DNA: TGCGCCAGCAGTGAGTCACTAGCGGGAGGGCCGGTGACTGCTAGCACAGATACGCAGTATTTT.

The J gene is TRBJ1-1, the V gene TRBV7-6; no reliable D call. CDR1 SGHVS and CDR2 FNYEAQ come from the germline V gene. The CDR3 totals 14 residues. Trimming removed 8 bases at V and 4 bases at J, with 17 bases between. CDR3 residues: CASAQVLAGTEAFF. CDR3 in DNA: TGTGCCAGCGCCCAGGTGCTGGCCGGCACTGAAGCTTTCTTT.

This sequence joins TRBV5-8 and TRBJ2-3, with D uncertain. The CDR3 spans 12 residues. CDR1 is SGHTS, CDR2 YDEGEE, per germline. V was clipped by 4 bases and J by 7 bases, with 10 bases between them. CDR3 amino acids: CASSATTNTQYF. CDR3 bases: TGTGCCAGCAGCGCTACTACTAATACGCAGTATTTT.

This rearrangement joins TRBV6-1 to TRBJ1-2; possibly TRBD1 for D (6 bases). Between the trimmed V and J ends, which lost 6 bases and 7 bases, there was a span of 18 bases. The germline V gene has CDR1 MNHNS and CDR2 SASEGT. CDR3 length equals 14 residues. In nucleotides, the CDR3 is TGTGCCAGCAGGGGGGGGGCAGGGGATCCTGGCTACACCTTC. Translating gives CASRGGAGDPGYTF.

The rearrangement joins TRBV9 to TRBJ2-2, with TRBD2 matching over 9 bases. Germline loops: CDR1 SGDLS, CDR2 YYNGEE. Germline trimming cut 0 bases from V and 10 bases from J; bases unmatched to any gene: 7. The CDR3 runs 15 residues. The CDR3 nucleotides read TGTGCCAGCAGCGTAGCGGCGGGAGGGGGAGAGGAGCTGTTTTTT. Residues: CASSVAAGGGEELFF. Using reference TRBV9 and TRBJ2-2 for the parts outside the CDR3, the full variable domain is DSGVTQTPKHLITATGQRVTLRCSPRSGDLSVYWYQQSLDQGLQFLIQYYNGEERAKGNILERFSAQQFPDLHSELNLSSLELGDSALYFCASSVAAGGGEELFFGEGSRLTVL.

DNA for the CDR3: TGTGCCAGCAGCTTCCTCGGTGGTTTAACCTACGAGCAGTACTTC. Protein sequence: CASSFLGGLTYEQYF. This chain links TRBV5-4 with TRBJ2-7, with D uncertain. Trimming removed 2 bases at V and 2 bases at J, with 14 bases between. In germline, CDR1 is SGHNT, CDR2 YYREEE (reference sequence). The CDR3 runs 15 residues.

The chain has TRBV2 and TRBJ2-7, with 14 bases aligning to TRBD2. The V gene end was trimmed by 11 bases and the J gene end by 6 bases; junction bases not matched to a gene: 6. Looked up from germline, CDR1 is SNHLY and CDR2 is FYNNEI. The CDR3 is made up of 13 amino acids. The CDR3 loop reads CAGLTSGRGEQYF. CDR3 DNA sequence: TGTGCCGGGTTGACTAGCGGGAGGGGCGAGCAGTACTTC. The full variable domain, rest sourced from reference TRBV2 and TRBJ2-7, is EPEVTQTPSHQVTQMGQEVILRCVPISNHLYFYWYRQILGQKVEFLVSFYNNEISEKSEIFDDQFSVERPDGSNFTLKIRSTKLEDSAMYFCAGLTSGRGEQYFGPGTRLTVT.

This sequence joins TRBV9 and TRBJ2-5, with 8 bases aligning to TRBD1. The J call may be faulty, since TRBJ2-7 better matches the DNA end. This CDR3 comprises 13 residues. The V gene's germline CDR1 is SGDLS and CDR2 YYNGEE. Here the CDR3 DNA reads TGTGCCAGCAGCGCGACAGGGGACGACGAGCAGTACTTC. This gives the protein CASSATGDDEQYF.

The J gene is TRBJ1-2, the V gene TRBV6-1; the match to TRBD1 covers 7 bases. Germline V gene data show CDR1 as MNHNS and CDR2 as SASEGT. The CDR3 has 13 residues. Germline trimming cut 6 bases from V and 6 bases from J; bases unmatched to any gene: 7. The CDR3, as DNA: TGTGCCAGCAGGATGACACAGGGGAATGGCTACACCTTC. Protein sequence: CASRMTQGNGYTF.

The chain recombines TRBV28 with TRBJ1-1, with TRBD1 as a possible D gene (6 bases). This CDR3 is 14 amino acids long. CDR1 MDHEN and CDR2 SYDVKM come from the germline V gene. Trimming pared 8 bases from V and 1 base from J, leaving 14 bases between. CDR3: CASCRTVGNTEAFF. In DNA, the CDR3 is TGTGCCAGCTGCCGGACAGTGGGGAACACTGAAGCTTTCTTT.

This clone has only a few counts. The rearrangement joins TRBV19 to TRBJ2-1; 8 nucleotides align to TRBD2. This CDR3 contains 17 residues. Per germline, CDR1 LNHDA and CDR2 SQIVND (reference sequence). V lost 3 bases and J lost 3; bases outside the gene matches: 10. CDR3 sequence: CASSIGAGALIYNEQFF. CDR3 DNA: TGTGCCAGTAGTATTGGAGCGGGGGCGTTAATCTACAATGAGCAGTTCTTC.